The present entry profiles one T cell receptor (beta chain) with its context. This entry comes from a study of cytomegalovirus exposure and HLA in healthy donors. The CDR3 is made up of 13 amino acids. V was cut by 6 bases and J by 3 bases, with 12 bases left in between. Germline CDR1 MNHNY, CDR2 SVGAGI (reference sequence). The PCR contained 60 Vbeta and 13 Jbeta primers. Profiling relied on immunoSEQ multiplex PCR, and the TCRdb table lists in-frame clones only, not all of them. The data show some 150,000 clones, over 75% seen once. The TCR sequence derives from a man aged 30 to 39 in good health and CMV-seronegative. The chain links TRBV6-6 to TRBJ2-7; D perhaps matches TRBD2 (6 bases). The specimen was PBMCs. DNA of the CDR3: TGTGCCAGCAGCGAGGGACTCAACTACGAGCAGTACTTC. It specifies CASSEGLNYEQYF.